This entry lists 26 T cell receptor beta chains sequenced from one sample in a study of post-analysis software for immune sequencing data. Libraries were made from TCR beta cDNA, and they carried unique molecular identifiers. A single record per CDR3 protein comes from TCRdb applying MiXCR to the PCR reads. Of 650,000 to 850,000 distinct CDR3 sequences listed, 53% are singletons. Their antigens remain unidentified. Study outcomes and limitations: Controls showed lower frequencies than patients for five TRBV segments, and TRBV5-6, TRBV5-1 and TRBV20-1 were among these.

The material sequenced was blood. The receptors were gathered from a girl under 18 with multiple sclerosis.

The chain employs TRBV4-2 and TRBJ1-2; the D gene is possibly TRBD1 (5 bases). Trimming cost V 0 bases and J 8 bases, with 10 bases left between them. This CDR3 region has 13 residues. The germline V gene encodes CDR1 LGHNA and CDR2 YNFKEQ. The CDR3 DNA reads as TGTGCCAGCAGCCAAGATACAGGACAAGGCTACACCTTC. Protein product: CASSQDTGQGYTF.

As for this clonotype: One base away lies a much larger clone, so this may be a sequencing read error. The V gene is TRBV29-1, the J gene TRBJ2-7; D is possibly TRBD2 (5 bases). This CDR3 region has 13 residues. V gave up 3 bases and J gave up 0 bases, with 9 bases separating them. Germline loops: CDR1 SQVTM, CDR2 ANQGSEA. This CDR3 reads CSVDARDSYEQYF. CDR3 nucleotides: TGCAGCGTTGATGCACGGGACTCCTACGAGCAGTACTTC.

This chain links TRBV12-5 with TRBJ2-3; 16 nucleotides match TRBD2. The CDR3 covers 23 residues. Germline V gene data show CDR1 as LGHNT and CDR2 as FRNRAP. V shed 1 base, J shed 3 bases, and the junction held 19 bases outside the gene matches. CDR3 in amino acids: CASGLGNRGGLAGGPLPTDTQYF. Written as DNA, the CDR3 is TGTGCTAGTGGTTTGGGCAACCGGGGGGGACTAGCGGGAGGGCCGCTCCCGACAGATACGCAGTATTTT. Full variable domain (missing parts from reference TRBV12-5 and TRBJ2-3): DARVTQTPRHKVTEMGQEVTMRCQPILGHNTVFWYRQTMMQGLELLAYFRNRAPLDDSGMPKDRFSAEMPDATLATLKIQPSEPRDSAVYFCASGLGNRGGLAGGPLPTDTQYFGPGTRLTVL.

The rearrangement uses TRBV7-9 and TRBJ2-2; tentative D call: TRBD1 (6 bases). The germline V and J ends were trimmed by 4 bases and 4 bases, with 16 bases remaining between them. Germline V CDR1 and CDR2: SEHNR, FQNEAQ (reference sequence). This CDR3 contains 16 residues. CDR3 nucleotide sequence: TGTGCCAGCAGCTCATCGGACAGAAATCCCACCGGGGAGCTGTTTTTT. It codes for CASSSSDRNPTGELFF.

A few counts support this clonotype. The CDR3: CSARAGMRETQYF. CDR3 DNA sequence: TGCAGTGCTAGAGCGGGGATGCGGGAGACCCAGTACTTC. The J gene is TRBJ2-5, the V gene TRBV20-1, with TRBD2 as a possible D gene (5 bases). In germline, CDR1 is DFQATT, CDR2 SNEGSKA (reference sequence). The V gene lost 1 base and the J gene lost 5 bases, with 11 bases spanning the gap. This CDR3 comprises 13 residues.

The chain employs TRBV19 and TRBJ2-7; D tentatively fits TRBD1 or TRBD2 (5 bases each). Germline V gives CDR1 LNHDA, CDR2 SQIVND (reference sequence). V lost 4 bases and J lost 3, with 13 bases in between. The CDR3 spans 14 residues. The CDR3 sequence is CASSNPGRNYEQYF. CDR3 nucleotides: TGTGCCAGTAGTAATCCGGGACGGAACTACGAGCAGTACTTC. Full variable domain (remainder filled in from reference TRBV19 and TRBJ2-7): DGGITQSPKYLFRKEGQNVTLSCEQNLNHDAMYWYRQDPGQGLRLIYYSQIVNDFQKGDIAEGYSVSREKKESFPLTVTSAQKNPTAFYLCASSNPGRNYEQYFGPGTRLTVT.

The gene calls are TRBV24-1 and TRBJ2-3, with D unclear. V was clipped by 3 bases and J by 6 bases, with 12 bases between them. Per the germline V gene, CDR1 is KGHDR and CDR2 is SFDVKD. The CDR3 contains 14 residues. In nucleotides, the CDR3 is TGTGCCACCAGTGATAACCCTCCGAGGGATACGCAGTATTTT. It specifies CATSDNPPRDTQYF.

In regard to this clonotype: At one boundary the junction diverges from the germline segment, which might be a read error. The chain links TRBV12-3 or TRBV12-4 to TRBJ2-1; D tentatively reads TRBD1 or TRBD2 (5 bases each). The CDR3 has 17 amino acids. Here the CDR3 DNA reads TGTACCAGCAGTTCCAGCAGGGACGGGGCTGGGTACAACGAGCAGTTCTTC. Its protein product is CTSSSSRDGAGYNEQFF.

The CDR3 coding sequence is TGCGCCAGCAGCTTGGCCTCGGGGACAGGGACACCCAGAGGCACTGAAGCTTTCTTT. Encoded protein: CASSLASGTGTPRGTEAFF. This chain joins TRBV5-1 and TRBJ1-1, with TRBD1 matching over 9 bases. The germline V gene has CDR1 SGHRS and CDR2 YFSETQ. J gave up 4 bases and V 0 bases, and 16 bases lay outside the gene matches. The CDR3 contains 19 residues.

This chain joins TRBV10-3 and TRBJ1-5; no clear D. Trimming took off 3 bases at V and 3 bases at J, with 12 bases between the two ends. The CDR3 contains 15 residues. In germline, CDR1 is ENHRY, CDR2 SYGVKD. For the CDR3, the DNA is TGTGCCATCAGTGATTTGGTGGGCCTCAATCAGCCCCAGCATTTT. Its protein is CAISDLVGLNQPQHF.

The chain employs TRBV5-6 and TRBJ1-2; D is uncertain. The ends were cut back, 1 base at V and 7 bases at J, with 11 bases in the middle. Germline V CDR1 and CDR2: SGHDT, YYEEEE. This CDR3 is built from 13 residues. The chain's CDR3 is CASSLRLGSGYTF. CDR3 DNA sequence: TGTGCCAGCAGCTTGCGGTTGGGGAGTGGCTACACCTTC.

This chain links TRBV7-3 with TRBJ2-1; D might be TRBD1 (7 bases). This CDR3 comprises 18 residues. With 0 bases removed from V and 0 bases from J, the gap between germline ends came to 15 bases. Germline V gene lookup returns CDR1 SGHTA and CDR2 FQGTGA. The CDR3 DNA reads TGTGCCAGCAGCTTAACCCCCAGGGGGGCTAGCTCCTACAATGAGCAGTTCTTC. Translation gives CASSLTPRGASSYNEQFF.

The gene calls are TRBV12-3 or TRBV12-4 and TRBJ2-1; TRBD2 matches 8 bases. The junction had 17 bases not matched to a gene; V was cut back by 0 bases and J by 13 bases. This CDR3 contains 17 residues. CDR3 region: CASSLASIPWRGALQFF. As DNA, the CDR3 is TGTGCCAGCAGTTTAGCGAGTATTCCGTGGCGGGGGGCCCTCCAGTTCTTC.

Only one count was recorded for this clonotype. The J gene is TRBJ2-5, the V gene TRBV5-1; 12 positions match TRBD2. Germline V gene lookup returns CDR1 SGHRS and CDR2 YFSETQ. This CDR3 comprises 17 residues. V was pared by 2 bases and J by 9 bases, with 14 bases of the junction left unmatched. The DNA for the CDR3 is TGCGCCAGCAGCTTCACGGCTAGCGGGGGGGCCTGGGAGGCCCAGTACTTC. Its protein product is CASSFTASGGAWEAQYF.

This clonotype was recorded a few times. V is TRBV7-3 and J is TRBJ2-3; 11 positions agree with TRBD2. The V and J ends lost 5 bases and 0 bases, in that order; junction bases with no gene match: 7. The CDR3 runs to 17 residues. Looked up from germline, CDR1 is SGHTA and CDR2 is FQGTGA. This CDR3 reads CASSAYLAGGSTDTQYF. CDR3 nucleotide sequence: TGTGCCAGCAGCGCGTATCTAGCGGGAGGTAGCACAGATACGCAGTATTTT.

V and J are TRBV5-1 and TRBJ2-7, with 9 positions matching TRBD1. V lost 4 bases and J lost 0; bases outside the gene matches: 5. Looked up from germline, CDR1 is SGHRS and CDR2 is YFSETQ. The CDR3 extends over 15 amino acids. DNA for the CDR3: TGCGCCAGCAGCATAGAGGACAGGGGCTCCTACGAGCAGTACTTC. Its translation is CASSIEDRGSYEQYF.

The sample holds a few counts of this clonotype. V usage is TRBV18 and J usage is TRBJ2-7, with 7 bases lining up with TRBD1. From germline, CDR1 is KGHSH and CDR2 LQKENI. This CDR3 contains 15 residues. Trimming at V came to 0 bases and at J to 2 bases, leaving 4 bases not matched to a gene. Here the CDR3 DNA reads TGTGCCAGCTCACCACCTGGACAGGCTACCTACGAGCAGTACTTC. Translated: CASSPPGQATYEQYF.

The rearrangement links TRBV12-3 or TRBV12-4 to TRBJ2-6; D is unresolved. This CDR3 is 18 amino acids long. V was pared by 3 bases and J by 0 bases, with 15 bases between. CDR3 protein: CASSFPGLGLSGANVLTF. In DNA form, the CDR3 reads TGTGCCAGCAGTTTTCCGGGCCTCGGTCTCTCTGGGGCCAACGTCCTGACTTTC.

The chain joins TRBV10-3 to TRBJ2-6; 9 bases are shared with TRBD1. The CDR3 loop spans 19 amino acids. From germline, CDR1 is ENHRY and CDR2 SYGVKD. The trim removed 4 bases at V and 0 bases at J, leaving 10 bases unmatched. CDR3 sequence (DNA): TGTGCCATCAGTGGGGGGACAGGGCTAACAGTCTCTGGGGCCAACGTCCTGACTTTC. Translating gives CAISGGTGLTVSGANVLTF.

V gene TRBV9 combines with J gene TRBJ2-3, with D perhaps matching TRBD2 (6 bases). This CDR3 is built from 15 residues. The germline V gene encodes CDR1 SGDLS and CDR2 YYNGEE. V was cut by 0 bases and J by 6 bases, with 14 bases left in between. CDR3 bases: TGTGCCAGCAGCGTAGGGGGTGGAGGGTACGATACGCAGTATTTT. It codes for CASSVGGGGYDTQYF.

CDR3 sequence: CASSYSSAGWAKNIQYF. CDR3 coding DNA: TGTGCCAGCAGTTACTCGTCGGCGGGATGGGCCAAAAACATTCAGTACTTC. The chain combines TRBV6-5 with TRBJ2-4; TRBD2 might be the D (6 bases). The CDR3 extends over 17 amino acids. Deletions cut 0 bases from V and 1 base from J, with 13 bases between. The germline CDR1 and CDR2 sequences are MNHEY and SVGAGI.

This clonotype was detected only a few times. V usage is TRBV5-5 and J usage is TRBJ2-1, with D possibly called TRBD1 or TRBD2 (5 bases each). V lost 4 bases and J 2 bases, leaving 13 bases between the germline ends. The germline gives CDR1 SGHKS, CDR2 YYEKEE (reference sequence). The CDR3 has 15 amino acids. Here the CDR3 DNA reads TGTGCCAGCAGCCCCGGGACCTGGGCCTACAATGAGCAGTTCTTC. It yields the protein CASSPGTWAYNEQFF.

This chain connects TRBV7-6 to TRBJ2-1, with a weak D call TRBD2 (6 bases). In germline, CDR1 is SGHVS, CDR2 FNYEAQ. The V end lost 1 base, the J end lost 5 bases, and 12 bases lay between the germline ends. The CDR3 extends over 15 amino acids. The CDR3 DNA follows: TGTGCCAGCAGCTTAGGAGGGACTGGCAACAATGAGCAGTTCTTC. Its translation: CASSLGGTGNNEQFF.

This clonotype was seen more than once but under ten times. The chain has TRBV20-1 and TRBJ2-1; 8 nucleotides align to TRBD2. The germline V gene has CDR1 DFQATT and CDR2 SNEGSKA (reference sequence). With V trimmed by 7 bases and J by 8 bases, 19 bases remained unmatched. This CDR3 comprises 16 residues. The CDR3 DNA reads TGCAGTGGAGACGGGAGGGCGGTCGGAAGAGGCGATGAGCAGTTCTTC. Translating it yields CSGDGRAVGRGDEQFF.

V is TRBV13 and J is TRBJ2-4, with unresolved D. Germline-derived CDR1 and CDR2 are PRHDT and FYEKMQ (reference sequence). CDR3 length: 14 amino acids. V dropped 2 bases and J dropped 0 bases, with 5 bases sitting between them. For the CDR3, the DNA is TGTGCCAGCAGCTTATACAGAGCCAAAAACATTCAGTACTTC. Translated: CASSLYRAKNIQYF.

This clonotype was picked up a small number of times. The DNA for the CDR3 is TGTGCCAGCAGTTCCCCCACTAGTGAAGTTTACTACGAGCAGTACTTC. Translating it yields CASSSPTSEVYYEQYF. The chain uses TRBV6-6 and TRBJ2-7; weak D call: TRBD2 (5 bases). V was clipped by 4 bases and J by 3 bases, with 19 bases between them. In germline, CDR1 is MNHNY, CDR2 SVGAGI (reference sequence). CDR3 length equals 16 residues.